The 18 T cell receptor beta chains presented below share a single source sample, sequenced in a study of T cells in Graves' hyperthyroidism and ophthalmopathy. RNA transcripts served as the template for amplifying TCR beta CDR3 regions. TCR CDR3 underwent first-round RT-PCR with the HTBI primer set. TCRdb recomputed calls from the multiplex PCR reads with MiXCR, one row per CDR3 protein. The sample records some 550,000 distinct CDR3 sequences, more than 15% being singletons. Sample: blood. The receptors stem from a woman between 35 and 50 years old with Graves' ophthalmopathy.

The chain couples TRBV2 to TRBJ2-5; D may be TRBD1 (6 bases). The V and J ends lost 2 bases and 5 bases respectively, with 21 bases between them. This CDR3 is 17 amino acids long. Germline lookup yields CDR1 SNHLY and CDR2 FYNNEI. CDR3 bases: TGTGCCAGCAGTGAATTTACCGGGACAAGGGTTCGGGAGACCCAGTACTTC. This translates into CASSEFTGTRVRETQYF. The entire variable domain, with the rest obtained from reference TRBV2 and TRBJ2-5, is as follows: EPEVTQTPSHQVTQMGQEVILRCVPISNHLYFYWYRQILGQKVEFLVSFYNNEISEKSEIFDDQFSVERPDGSNFTLKIRSTKLEDSAMYFCASSEFTGTRVRETQYFGPGTRLLVL.

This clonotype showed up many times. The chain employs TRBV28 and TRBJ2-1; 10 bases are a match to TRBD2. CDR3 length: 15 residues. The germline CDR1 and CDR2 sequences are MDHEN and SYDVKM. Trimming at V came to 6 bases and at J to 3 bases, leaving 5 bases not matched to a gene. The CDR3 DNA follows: TGTGCCAGCAGAAGGACTAGCGGAGTCTACAATGAGCAGTTCTTC. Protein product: CASRRTSGVYNEQFF.

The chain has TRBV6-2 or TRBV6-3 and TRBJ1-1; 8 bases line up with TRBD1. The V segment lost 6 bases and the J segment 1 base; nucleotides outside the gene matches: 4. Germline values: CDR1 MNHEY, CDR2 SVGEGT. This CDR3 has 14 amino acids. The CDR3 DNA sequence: TGTGCCAGCAGACCCGACAGGGGGAACACTGAAGCTTTCTTT. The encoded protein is CASRPDRGNTEAFF.

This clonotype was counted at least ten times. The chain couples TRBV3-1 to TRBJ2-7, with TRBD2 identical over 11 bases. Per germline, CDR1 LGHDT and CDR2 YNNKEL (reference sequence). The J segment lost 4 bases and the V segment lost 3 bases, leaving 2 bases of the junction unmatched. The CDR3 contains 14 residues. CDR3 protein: CASSQGLAEYEQYF. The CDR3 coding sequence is TGTGCCAGCAGCCAGGGACTAGCGGAATACGAGCAGTACTTC.

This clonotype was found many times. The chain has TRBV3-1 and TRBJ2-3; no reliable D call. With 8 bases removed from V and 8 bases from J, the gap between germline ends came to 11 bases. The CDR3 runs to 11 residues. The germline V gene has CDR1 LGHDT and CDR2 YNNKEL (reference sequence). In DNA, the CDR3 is TGTGCCAGCGCCACGGAAGGTACGCAGTATTTT. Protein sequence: CASATEGTQYF.

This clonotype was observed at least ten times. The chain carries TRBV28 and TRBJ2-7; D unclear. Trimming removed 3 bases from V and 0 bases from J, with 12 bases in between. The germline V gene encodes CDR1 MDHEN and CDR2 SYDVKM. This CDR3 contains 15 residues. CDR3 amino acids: CASSLGGLSSYEQYF. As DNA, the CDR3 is TGTGCCAGCAGTTTGGGTGGTCTCAGCTCCTACGAGCAGTACTTC.

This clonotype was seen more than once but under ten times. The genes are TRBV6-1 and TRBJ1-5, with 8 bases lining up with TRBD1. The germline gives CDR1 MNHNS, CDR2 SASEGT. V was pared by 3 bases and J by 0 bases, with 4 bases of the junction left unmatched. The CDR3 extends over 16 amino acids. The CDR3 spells CASSDAGGNSNQPQHF. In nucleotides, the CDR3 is TGTGCCAGCAGTGATGCAGGGGGCAATAGCAATCAGCCCCAGCATTTT.

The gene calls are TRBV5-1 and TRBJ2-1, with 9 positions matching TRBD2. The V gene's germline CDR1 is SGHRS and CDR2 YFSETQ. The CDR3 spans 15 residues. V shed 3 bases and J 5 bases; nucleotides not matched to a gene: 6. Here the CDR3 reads CASSSSGVLNNEQFF. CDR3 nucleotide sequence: TGCGCCAGCAGCTCTAGCGGGGTTTTGAACAATGAGCAGTTCTTC. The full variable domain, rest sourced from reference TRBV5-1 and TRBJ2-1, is KAGVTQTPRYLIKTRGQQVTLSCSPISGHRSVSWYQQTPGQGLQFLFEYFSETQRNKGNFPGRFSGRQFSNSRSEMNVSTLELGDSALYLCASSSSGVLNNEQFFGPGTRLTVL.

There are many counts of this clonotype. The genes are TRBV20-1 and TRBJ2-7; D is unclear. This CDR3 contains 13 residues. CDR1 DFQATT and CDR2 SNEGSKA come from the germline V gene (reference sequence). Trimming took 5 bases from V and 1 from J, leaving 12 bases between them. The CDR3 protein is CSAAALNSYEQYF. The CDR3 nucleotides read TGCAGTGCTGCGGCACTTAATTCCTACGAGCAGTACTTC.

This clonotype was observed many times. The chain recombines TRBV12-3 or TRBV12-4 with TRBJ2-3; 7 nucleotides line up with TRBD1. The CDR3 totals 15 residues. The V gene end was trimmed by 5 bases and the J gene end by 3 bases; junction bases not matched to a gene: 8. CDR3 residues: CASSLTSTGTDTQYF. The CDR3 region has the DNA TGTGCCAGCAGTCTTACCTCGACAGGGACAGATACGCAGTATTTT.

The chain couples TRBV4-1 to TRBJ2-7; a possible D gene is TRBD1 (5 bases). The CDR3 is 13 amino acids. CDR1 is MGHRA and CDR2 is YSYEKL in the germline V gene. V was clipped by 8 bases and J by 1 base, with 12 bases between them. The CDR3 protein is CASARAGSYEQYF. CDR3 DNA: TGCGCCAGCGCAAGGGCAGGGTCCTACGAGCAGTACTTC.

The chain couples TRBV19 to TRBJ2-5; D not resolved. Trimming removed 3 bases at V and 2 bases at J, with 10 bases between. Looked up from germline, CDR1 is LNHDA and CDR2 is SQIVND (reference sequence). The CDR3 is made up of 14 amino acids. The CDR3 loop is CASSIAYSQETQYF. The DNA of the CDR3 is TGTGCCAGTAGTATCGCCTACTCGCAAGAGACCCAGTACTTC.

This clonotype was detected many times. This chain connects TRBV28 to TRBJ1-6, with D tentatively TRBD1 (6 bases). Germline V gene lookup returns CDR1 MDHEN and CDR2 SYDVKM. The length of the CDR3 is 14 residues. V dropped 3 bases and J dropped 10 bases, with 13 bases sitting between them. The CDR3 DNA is TGTGCCAGCAGTTTTGGGGGGCGATTGTCACCCCTCCACTTT. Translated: CASSFGGRLSPLHF.

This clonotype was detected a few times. Here the CDR3 reads CATSGRLAGVVEQFF. The CDR3 coding sequence is TGTGCCACAAGCGGGAGGCTAGCGGGAGTGGTTGAGCAGTTCTTC. The genes are TRBV7-3 and TRBJ2-1; 10 nucleotides align to TRBD2. The trim removed 10 bases at V and 9 bases at J, leaving 15 bases unmatched. Germline-derived CDR1 and CDR2 are SGHTA and FQGTGA. This CDR3 comprises 15 residues.

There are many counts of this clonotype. The CDR3: CASMVQGLSGNEQFF. The CDR3 DNA sequence: TGCGCCAGCATGGTCCAAGGACTATCGGGCAATGAGCAGTTCTTC. This chain joins TRBV5-1 and TRBJ2-1, with D possibly TRBD2 on 6 matching bases. The CDR3 sequence is 15 residues long. The V end was cut by 6 bases, the J end by 6 bases, with 19 bases between. Germline CDR1 SGHRS, CDR2 YFSETQ.

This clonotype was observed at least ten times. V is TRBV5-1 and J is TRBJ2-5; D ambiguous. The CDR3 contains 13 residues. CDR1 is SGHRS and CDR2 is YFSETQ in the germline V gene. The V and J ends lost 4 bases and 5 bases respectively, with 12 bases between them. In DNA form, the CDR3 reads TGCGCCAGCAGCCGAGGTACCGGGGAGACCCAGTACTTC. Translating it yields CASSRGTGETQYF.

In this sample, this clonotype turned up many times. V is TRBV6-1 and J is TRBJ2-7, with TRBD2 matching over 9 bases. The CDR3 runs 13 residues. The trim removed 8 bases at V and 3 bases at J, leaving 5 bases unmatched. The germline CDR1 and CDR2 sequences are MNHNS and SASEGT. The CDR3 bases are TGTGCCAGCTCGACTAGCGGATACTACGAGCAGTACTTC. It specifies CASSTSGYYEQYF.

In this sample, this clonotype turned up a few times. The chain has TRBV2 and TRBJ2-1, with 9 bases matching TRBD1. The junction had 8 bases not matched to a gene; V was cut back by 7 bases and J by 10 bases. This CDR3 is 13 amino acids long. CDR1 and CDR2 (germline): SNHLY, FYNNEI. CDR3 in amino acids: CASKQGADQEQFF. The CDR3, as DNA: TGTGCCAGCAAACAGGGGGCGGATCAGGAGCAGTTCTTC. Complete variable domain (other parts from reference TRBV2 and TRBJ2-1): EPEVTQTPSHQVTQMGQEVILRCVPISNHLYFYWYRQILGQKVEFLVSFYNNEISEKSEIFDDQFSVERPDGSNFTLKIRSTKLEDSAMYFCASKQGADQEQFFGPGTRLTVL.